Each of the 5 T cell receptor beta chains below was sequenced from the same sample in a study of blood T cell repertoires in COVID-19. Method: immunoSEQ multiplex PCR; TCRdb's copy keeps in-frame clones and lacks some. Of about 220,000 clones listed, 70% to 90% are singletons. The source material was PBMCs or T cells enriched from blood (not recorded which). The receptors were gathered from a woman between 40 and 50 years old with acute COVID-19.

The chain joins TRBV4-1 to TRBJ1-2, with unresolved D. Trimming pared 0 bases from V and 7 bases from J, leaving 15 bases between. There are 15 residues in the CDR3. Germline V lookup: CDR1 MGHRA, CDR2 YSYEKL. As DNA, the CDR3 is TGCGCCAGCAGCCAAGATCTATTCGTCAGCGGTGGCTACACCTTC. It translates to CASSQDLFVSGGYTF.

The rearrangement joins TRBV18 to TRBJ2-3; possibly TRBD1 for D (6 bases). Germline CDR1 KGHSH, CDR2 LQKENI. Between the trimmed V and J ends, which lost 3 bases and 0 bases, there was a span of 13 bases. The CDR3 runs to 16 residues. The CDR3 nucleotides are TGTGCCAGCTCACCGCCGGGACACCCTAGCACAGATACGCAGTATTTT. This encodes CASSPPGHPSTDTQYF.

The chain is built from TRBV9 and TRBJ1-2; 7 bases are a match to TRBD1. The V and J ends lost 0 bases and 0 bases, in that order; junction bases with no gene match: 2. Germline lookup yields CDR1 SGDLS and CDR2 YYNGEE. The CDR3 is 15 residues long. The CDR3 coding sequence is TGTGCCAGCAGCGTAGGTACAGGGGCTAACTATGGCTACACCTTC. Translating it yields CASSVGTGANYGYTF.

The rearrangement uses TRBV2 and TRBJ2-1; the match to TRBD2 covers 12 bases. The CDR3 is 14 amino acids. After removal of 6 bases from V and 8 bases from J, the junction contained 5 bases not matched to a gene. In germline, CDR1 is SNHLY, CDR2 FYNNEI. DNA for the CDR3: TGTGCCAGCAGATCTAGCGGGGGGGCCTATGAGCAGTTCTTC. This gives the protein CASRSSGGAYEQFF. Full variable domain (remainder filled in from reference TRBV2 and TRBJ2-1): EPEVTQTPSHQVTQMGQEVILRCVPISNHLYFYWYRQILGQKVEFLVSFYNNEISEKSEIFDDQFSVERPDGSNFTLKIRSTKLEDSAMYFCASRSSGGAYEQFFGPGTRLTVL.

In this sample, this clone turned up once. This chain links TRBV5-4 with TRBJ1-2; D gene ambiguous. The CDR3 runs 14 residues. The germline gives CDR1 SGHNT, CDR2 YYREEE (reference sequence). V lost 0 bases to trimming and J lost 7 bases, with 13 bases between them. This chain's CDR3 is CASSLDPGVRGYTF. The CDR3 coding sequence is TGTGCCAGCAGCTTGGATCCCGGGGTGCGTGGCTACACCTTC.